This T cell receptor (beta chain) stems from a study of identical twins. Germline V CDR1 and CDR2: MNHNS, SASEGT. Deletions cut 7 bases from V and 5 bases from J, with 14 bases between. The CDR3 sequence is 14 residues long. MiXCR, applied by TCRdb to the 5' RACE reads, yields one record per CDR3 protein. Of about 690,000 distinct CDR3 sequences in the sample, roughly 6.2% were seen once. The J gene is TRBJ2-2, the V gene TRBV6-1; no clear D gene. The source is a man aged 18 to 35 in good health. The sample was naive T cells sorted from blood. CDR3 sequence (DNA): TGTGCCAGCACCCACTCTCTGACAACCGGGGAGCTGTTTTTT. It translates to CASTHSLTTGELFF.